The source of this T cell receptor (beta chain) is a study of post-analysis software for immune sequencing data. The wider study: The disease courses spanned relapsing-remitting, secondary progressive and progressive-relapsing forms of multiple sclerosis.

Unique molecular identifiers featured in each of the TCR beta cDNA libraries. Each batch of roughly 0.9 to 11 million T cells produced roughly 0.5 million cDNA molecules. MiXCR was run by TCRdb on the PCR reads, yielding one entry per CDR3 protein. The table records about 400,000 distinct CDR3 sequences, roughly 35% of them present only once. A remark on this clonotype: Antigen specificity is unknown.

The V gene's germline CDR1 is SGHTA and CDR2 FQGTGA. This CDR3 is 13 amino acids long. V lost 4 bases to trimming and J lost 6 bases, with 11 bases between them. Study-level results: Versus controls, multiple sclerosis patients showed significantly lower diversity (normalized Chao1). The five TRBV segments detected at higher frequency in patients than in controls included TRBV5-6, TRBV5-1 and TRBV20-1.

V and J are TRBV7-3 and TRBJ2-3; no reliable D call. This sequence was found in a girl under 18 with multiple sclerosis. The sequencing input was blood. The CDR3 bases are TGTGCCAGCAGCTCCGTCTCCGGGGATACGCAGTATTTT. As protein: CASSSVSGDTQYF.